The clone carrying this T cell receptor (beta chain) was counted once. The antigen is not known. This record belongs to a study of T cell responses to AZD1222 COVID-19 vaccine. The length of the CDR3 is 15 residues. In germline, CDR1 is SGDLS, CDR2 YYNGEE. After removal of 0 bases from V and 6 bases from J, the junction contained 5 bases not matched to a gene. Study-level findings and limits: Repertoires were obtained only post-peak T cell response.

The data were produced by immunoSEQ multiplex PCR, yet TCRdb's version contains in-frame clones alone and is incomplete. Here the sample spans some 22,000 clones, approximately 79% being singletons. The V call is TRBV9, the J call TRBJ2-1, with TRBD2 identical over 8 bases. This sequence originates from an adult in good health. Source: peripheral blood, taken on day 0 of AZD1222 vaccination. The CDR3 loop reads CASSVGAGGGNEQFF. The CDR3 DNA reads TGTGCCAGCAGCGTAGGGGCGGGAGGAGGCAATGAGCAGTTCTTC.